This T cell receptor beta chain was observed in a study of cytomegalovirus exposure and HLA in healthy donors (dated by TCRdb to 2016 to 2017). Regarding the complete study: According to an earlier analysis of a few hundred of the donors, some 180 million T cells yielded 100 million or so unique TCR beta sequences and around 280 Gb of sequence data. The study used immunosequencing to profile the T cell repertoires of some 600 subjects and linked those repertoires to cytomegalovirus serostatus. A later genetic analysis used genome-wide SNP genotypes for about 60% of the roughly 670 donors, treating that subset as a discovery cohort. Among almost 400 genotyped donors of the cohort, an average of about 240,000 unique TCR beta nucleotide sequences were sequenced per donor, about a sixth of them non-productive. Typing coverage varied by locus: about 620-630 donors for A, B, C, DRB1 and DQB1; some 520 for DQA1; more than 600 for DPA1; around 490 for DPB1. In an earlier analysis of a few hundred of the donors, high-throughput TCR beta sequencing was used to judge whether each TCR beta V gene segment behaved as functional or pseudogenic. A separate validation cohort of approximately 120 different subjects was used in addition to the approximately 700-subject first cohort. About 310 gigabases of sequencing data and tens of millions of unique TCR sequences were included in an early release covering under 650 HLA-typed donors. HLA typing covered class I and class II loci at four-digit resolution. The genetic ancestry cluster associated with self-reported Caucasian donors included over 80% of the 398 genotyped donors. All discovery cohort repertoires had been generated on a single sequencing platform. High-throughput TCR immunosequencing, statistical association of individual TCRs with disease status, and machine learning were combined to predict cytomegalovirus infection status. In the later analysis, no new phenotypic data were used to find candidate immune exposures; instead, reliance was placed on TCR beta sequences and their occurrence across donors. The study aimed to test whether signatures of past pathogen exposure could be identified by cataloging public T cell receptors. Four to six DR-DQ haplotypes were handled as single units for association and clustering because linkage in the cohort was strong. Alongside the repertoire data, information on donor age, sex, ethnicity and CMV serostatus was compiled. A later analysis re-examined previously published TCR beta repertoires from 600 to 700 donors and added high-resolution HLA genotyping to investigate patterns of TCR occurrence.

The cohort comprised some 680 healthy bone marrow donors. At the time of sampling, every cohort member was nominally healthy, though immune exposures that went unrecorded were likely present. The donor was CMV seropositive and was included in the group of 250 to 350 seropositive cohort members. A peripheral blood sample was collected from each donor, and TCR beta sequencing was performed on peripheral blood mononuclear cells. The Qiagen DNeasy Blood Extraction Kit was used to extract genomic DNA from the blood cell samples. Note on this clone: This receptor's antigen is unknown. Per-nucleotide qualities are absent, and no much larger clonotype sits a single base away.

Broader findings and caveats from the paper: A further reported finding was that TCR beta sequences accurately predicted the HLA-A and HLA-B alleles for most subjects in the first cohort. Immune exposure information for the cohort was limited to CMV serostatus. A later analysis reported that several top co-occurrence clusters appeared linked to parvovirus B19, influenza, CMV and Epstein-Barr virus. In vitro tests confirmed that a few of the cytomegalovirus-associated TCR beta chains recognize cytomegalovirus antigens. V-gene and J-gene trimming of TCR beta chains was associated with a missense DCLRE1C variant in a later genetic analysis, and the association was replicated in an independent cohort. According to a later analysis, TCR association rates differed among HLA loci, with DRB1 alleles showing the most associated TCRs and HLA-C alleles showing the fewest. Only TCR beta chains were sequenced in this cohort, and the absence of alpha or paired-chain data limited detectable features. In both the original and validation cohorts, the classifier was reported to diagnose cytomegalovirus status with high specificity and sensitivity. Correlated functional status among segregating V segments might reflect linkage disequilibrium, but an unknown experimental factor could not be ruled out. A cluster of highly shared sequence variants was judged likely to represent a technical artifact of the sequencing pipeline. In a later analysis, about 17,000 TCR beta sequences were associated with specific HLA alleles at a false discovery rate of 0.05. An earlier analysis of around 540 of the donors showed that most TCR beta V segments appeared in productive rearrangements either about 90% or about 30% of the time, which broadly matched IMGT annotations. The authors suggested that the approach could potentially be extended to other disease states and immunological phenotypes. A later genetic analysis reported fewer N-insertions in productive TCRs among donors in an Asian-associated ancestry cluster than the roughly 620-donor mean. Because some donors lacked HLA typing at each locus, the association tests relied only on the typed subset. Assigning TCR associations to individual alleles was difficult when HLA alleles, especially DR and DQ, strongly co-occurred. According to a later analysis, most CMV-associated TCR beta chains appeared to be HLA-restricted, and the HLA associations seemed to be driven largely by CMV exposure. Because counts were too low, roughly 16 rarely observed V segments, including chromosome 9 orphons, were left out of the earlier analysis of about 620 of the donors. A later analysis found that HLA-associated TCR beta chains were more clonally expanded and had lower generation probabilities than equally common non-associated chains. Sequencing depth was assumed to be roughly uniform across donors in the presence/absence analyses, though that assumption may not hold. Some IMGT-functional V segments, including TRBV6-2 and TRBV6-3, could not be told apart with the 87-base-pair reads, so those segments were excluded. The study gave a list of over 150 TCR beta chains associated with cytomegalovirus. While some public TCRs were present in many individuals, most TCR sequences turned up only very rarely across donors.

CDR1 and CDR2, per the germline V gene, are MDHEN and SYDVKM. The CDR3 covers 14 residues, taking in both the cysteine and the phenylalanine. Of all the DNA, just the CDR3 is kept, 42 bases in frame from base 1. A distance of 12 bases separates the germline ends of V and J, which lose 3 bases and 3 bases respectively. Receptors were amplified or captured by the immunoSEQ multiplex PCR assay. For the multiplex PCR, a mixture combining 60 forward primers for TCR Vbeta segments and 13 reverse primers for TCR Jbeta segments was used. The CDR3 region of rearranged TCR beta genes was amplified from genomic DNA by a multiplex PCR assay. The amplified TCR beta libraries were sequenced on the Illumina HiSeq System as 87-base-pair reads. From the authors' description of their analysis: A later analysis tallied tens of millions of unique TCR beta chains across the 700 or so repertoires, and around 10 million of those chains were shared by two or more donors. Raw reads were error-corrected and collapsed into unique sequences by a nearest-neighbor algorithm in which closely related sequences were merged to remove PCR and sequencing errors. V, D and J gene segments were assigned by aligning CDR3 sequences to IMGT reference sequences. Each retained sequence needed at least a six-nucleotide match to both a V gene segment and a J gene segment. Rearrangements were classified as productive when the CDR3 lacked stop codons and remained in frame with V and J, and all other rearrangements were classified as non-productive. CDR3 was defined by IMGT convention, running from the second conserved V-encoded cysteine to the conserved J-encoded phenylalanine. Sequences without an unambiguous match to a single V gene segment were excluded from the earlier analysis of about 600 of the donors. An earlier analysis of under 750 of the donors called V segments functional above 56.7% productive rearrangements and segregating when the between-donor standard deviation exceeded 5%. A statistical classification framework was developed to diagnose cytomegalovirus status using the catalog of TCR beta chain sequences. In a later analysis, V and J genes were assigned by comparing TCR nucleotide sequences against IMGT/GENE-DB human TR gene sequences. In a later analysis, CDR3 sequences and most-parsimonious VDJ recombination scenarios were assigned using the TCRdist pipeline. In a later analysis, each TCR beta chain was defined by its CDR3 amino acid sequence together with its V-gene family, and reads lacking a unique V-gene family were excluded. A later analysis removed roughly 590 highly shared, low-generation-probability nucleotide sequences to deal with suspected cross-contamination and a sequencing artifact. For each public chain, a later analysis derived a clonal expansion index from normalized ranks of inferred template counts within each repertoire. In a later analysis, generation probabilities were computed with a VDJ recombination model fitted to out-of-frame rearrangements, and the resulting probabilities were checked against IGoR. In a later analysis, TCR-TCR, TCR-HLA and TCR-CMV co-occurrence was scored with hypergeometric tests, and a repertoire-size bias correction was applied to TCR pairs. A later analysis estimated false discovery rates by permuting HLA or CMV assignments 20 times. A later analysis grouped co-occurring TCRs with DBSCAN, adding TCRdist sequence similarity when clustering within HLA-allele-positive subsets. Co-occurrence clustering excluded repertoires with fewer than 30,000 or more than 120,000 public chains, plus five with anomalous nucleotide sharing. TCRdb mirrors the immuneACCESS table, restricted to in-frame sequences. Some clones are absent from its copies; in checked studies, under half trace to an unresolved V gene, and the reason for the others is unknown. Clone size and V and J calls were adopted from that table, with D and trimming inferred from the DNA. The sample records roughly 100,000 clones, 82% of which are singletons. The ten largest clones capture roughly 3.5% of the sample.

The sequence joins TRBV28 to TRBJ2-7; a confident D gene designation cannot be given. This sequence was found in a man between 25 and 39 years old in good health and CMV-seropositive. The source material was PBMCs. The CDR3 protein is CASSFVSAYYEQYF. Here is the DNA: TGTGCCAGCAGTTTCGTTTCAGCGTACTACGAGCAGTACTTC. The full variable domain, completed from the reference TRBV28 and TRBJ2-7 proteins outside the CDR3, reads DVKVTQSSRYLVKRTGEKVFLECVQDMDHENMFWYRQDPGLGLRLIYFSYDVKMKEKGDIPEGYSVSREKKERFSLILESASTNQTSMYLCASSFVSAYYEQYFGPGTRLTVT.